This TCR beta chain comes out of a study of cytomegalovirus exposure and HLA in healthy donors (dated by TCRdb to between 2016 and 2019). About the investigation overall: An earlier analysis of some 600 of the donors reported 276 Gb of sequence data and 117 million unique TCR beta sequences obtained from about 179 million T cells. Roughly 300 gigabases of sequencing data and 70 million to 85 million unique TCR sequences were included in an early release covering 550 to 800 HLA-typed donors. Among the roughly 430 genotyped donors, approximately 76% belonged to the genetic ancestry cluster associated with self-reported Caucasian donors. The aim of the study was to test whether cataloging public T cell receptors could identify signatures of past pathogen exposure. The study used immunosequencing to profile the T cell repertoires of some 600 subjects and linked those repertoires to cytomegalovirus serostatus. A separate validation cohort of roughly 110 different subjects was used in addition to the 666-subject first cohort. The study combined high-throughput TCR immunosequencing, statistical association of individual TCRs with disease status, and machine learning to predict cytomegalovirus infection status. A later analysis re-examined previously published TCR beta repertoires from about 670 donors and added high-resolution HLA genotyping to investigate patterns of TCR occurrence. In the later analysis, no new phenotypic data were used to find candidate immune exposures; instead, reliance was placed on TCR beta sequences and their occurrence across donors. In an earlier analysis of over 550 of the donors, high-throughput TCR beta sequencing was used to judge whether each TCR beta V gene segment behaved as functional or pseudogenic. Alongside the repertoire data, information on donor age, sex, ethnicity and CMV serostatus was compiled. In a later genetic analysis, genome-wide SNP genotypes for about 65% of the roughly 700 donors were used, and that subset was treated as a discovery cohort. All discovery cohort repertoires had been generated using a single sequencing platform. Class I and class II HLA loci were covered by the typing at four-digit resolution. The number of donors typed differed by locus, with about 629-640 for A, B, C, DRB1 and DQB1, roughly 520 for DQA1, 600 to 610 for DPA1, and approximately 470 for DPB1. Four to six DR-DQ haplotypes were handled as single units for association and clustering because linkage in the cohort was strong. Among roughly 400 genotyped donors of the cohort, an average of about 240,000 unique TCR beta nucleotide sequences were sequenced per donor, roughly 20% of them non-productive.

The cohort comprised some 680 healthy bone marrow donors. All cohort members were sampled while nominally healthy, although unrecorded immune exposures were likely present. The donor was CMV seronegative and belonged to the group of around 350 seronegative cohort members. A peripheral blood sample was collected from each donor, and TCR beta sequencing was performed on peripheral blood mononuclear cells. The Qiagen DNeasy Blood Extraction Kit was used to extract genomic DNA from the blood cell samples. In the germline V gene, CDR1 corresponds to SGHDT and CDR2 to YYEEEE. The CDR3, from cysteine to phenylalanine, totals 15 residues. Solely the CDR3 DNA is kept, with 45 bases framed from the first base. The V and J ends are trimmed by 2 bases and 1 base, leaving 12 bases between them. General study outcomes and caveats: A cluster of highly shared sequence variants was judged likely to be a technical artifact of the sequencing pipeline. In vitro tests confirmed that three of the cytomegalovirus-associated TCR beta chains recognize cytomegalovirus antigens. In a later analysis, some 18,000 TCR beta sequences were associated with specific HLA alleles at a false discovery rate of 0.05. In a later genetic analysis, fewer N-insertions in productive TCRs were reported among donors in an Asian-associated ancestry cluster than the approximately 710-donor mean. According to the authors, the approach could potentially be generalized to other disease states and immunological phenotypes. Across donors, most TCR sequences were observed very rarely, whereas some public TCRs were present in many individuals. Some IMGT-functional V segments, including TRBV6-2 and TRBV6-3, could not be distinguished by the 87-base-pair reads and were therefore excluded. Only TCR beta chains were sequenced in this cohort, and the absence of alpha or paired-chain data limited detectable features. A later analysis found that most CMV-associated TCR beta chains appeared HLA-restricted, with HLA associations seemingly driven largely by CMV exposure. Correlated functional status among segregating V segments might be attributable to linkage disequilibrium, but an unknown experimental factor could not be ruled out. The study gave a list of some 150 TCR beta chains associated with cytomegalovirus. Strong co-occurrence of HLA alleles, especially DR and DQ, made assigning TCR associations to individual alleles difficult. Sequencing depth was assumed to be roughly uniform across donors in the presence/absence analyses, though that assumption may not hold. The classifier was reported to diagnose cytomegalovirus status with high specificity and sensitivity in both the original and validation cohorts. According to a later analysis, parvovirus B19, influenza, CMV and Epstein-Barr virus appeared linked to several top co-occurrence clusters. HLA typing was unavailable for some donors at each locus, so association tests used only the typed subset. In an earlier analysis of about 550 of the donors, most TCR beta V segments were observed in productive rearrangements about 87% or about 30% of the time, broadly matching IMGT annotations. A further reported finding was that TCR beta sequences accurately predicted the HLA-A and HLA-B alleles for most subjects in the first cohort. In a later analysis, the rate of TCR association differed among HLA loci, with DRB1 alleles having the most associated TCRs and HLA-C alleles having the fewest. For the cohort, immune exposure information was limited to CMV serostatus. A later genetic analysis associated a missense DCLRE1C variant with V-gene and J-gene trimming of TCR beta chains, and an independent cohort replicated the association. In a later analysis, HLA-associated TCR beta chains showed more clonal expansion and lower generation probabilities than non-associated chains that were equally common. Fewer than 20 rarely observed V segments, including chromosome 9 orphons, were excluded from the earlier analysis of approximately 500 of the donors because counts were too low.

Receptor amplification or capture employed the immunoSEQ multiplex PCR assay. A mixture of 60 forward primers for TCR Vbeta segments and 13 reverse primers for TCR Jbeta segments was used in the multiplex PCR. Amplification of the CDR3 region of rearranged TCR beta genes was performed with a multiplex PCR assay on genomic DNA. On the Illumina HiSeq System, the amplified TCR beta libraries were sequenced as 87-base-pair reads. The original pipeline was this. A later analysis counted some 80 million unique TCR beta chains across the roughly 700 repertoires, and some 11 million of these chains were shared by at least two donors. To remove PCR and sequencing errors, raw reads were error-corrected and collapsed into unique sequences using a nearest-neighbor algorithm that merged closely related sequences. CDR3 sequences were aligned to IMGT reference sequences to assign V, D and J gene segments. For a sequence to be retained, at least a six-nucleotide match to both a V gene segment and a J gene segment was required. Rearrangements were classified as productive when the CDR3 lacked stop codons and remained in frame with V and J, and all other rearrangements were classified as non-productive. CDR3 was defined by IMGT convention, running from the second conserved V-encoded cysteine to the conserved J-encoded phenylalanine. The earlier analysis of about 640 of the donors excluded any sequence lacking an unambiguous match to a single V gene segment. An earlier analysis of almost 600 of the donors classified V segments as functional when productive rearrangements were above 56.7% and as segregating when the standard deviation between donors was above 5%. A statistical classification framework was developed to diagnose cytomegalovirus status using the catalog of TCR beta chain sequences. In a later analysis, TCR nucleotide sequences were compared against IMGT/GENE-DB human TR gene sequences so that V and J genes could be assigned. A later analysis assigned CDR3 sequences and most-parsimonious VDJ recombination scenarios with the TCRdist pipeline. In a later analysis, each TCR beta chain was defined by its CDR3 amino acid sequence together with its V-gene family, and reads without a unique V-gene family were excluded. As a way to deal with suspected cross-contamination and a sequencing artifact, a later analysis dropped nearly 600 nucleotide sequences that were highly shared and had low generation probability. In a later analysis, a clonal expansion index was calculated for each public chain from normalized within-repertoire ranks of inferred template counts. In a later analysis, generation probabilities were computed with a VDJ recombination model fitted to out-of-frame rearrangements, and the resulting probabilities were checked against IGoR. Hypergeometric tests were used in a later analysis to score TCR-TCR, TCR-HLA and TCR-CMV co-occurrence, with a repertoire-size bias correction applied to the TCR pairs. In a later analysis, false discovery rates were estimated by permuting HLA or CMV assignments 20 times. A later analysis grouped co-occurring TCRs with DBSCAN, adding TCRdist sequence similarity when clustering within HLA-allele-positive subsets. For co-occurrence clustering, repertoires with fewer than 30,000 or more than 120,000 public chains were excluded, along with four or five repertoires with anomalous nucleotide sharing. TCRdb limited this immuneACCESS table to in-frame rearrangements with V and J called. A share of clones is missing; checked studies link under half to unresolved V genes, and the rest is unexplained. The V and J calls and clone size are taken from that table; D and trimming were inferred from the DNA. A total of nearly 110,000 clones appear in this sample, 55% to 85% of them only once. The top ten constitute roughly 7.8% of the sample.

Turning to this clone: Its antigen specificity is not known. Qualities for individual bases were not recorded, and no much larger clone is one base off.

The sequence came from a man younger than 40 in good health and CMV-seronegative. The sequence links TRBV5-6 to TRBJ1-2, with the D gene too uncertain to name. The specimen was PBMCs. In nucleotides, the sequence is TGTGCCAGCAGCTTTTCCCCCGGGGTTAACTATGGCTACACCTTC. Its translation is CASSFSPGVNYGYTF.